The 27 T cell receptor beta chains below were found in one sample sequenced in a study. TCRdb re-derived calls from the RT-PCR reads in MiXCR, one entry per CDR3 protein. The sample has around 700,000 distinct CDR3 sequences, 13% to 15% seen once. Sequenced sample: memory CD4+ T cells from blood. These receptors originate from a female donor in good health, serving as a healthy control.

This clonotype came up many times. The V gene is TRBV29-1, the J gene TRBJ2-7; 12 bases line up with TRBD2. The trim removed 6 bases at V and 2 bases at J, leaving 14 bases unmatched. The germline CDR1 and CDR2 sequences are SQVTM and ANQGSEA. This CDR3 has 17 amino acids. CDR3 residues: CSVSNFRTSGDTYEQYF. DNA of the CDR3: TGCAGCGTGAGTAATTTTCGGACTAGCGGGGATACCTACGAGCAGTACTTC.

This clonotype was counted many times. This sequence joins TRBV6-1 and TRBJ1-2, with TRBD1 as a possible D gene (6 bases). V dropped 9 bases and J dropped 8 bases, with 25 bases sitting between them. Germline V gives CDR1 MNHNS, CDR2 SASEGT. The CDR3 extends over 15 amino acids. The CDR3, as DNA: TGTGCCAGAGCAGATAACACCGGGACATCGGCCGGCTACACCTTC. Translation: CARADNTGTSAGYTF.

The rearrangement joins TRBV5-1 to TRBJ2-1; 8 bases are shared with TRBD2. The CDR3 has 15 residues. The germline CDR1 and CDR2 sequences are SGHRS and YFSETQ. The V gene end was trimmed by 0 bases and the J gene end by 5 bases; junction bases not matched to a gene: 4. Here the CDR3 reads CASSLDAGGHNEQFF. Here the CDR3 DNA reads TGCGCCAGCAGCTTGGACGCGGGGGGCCACAATGAGCAGTTCTTC.

This clonotype has just a few counts. The chain employs TRBV7-2 and TRBJ2-5, with 9 bases identical to TRBD2. Germline values: CDR1 SGHTA, CDR2 FQGNSA. The V segment lost 0 bases and the J segment 3 bases; nucleotides outside the gene matches: 2. The CDR3 runs 15 residues. CDR3 bases: TGTGCCAGCAGCTTAGCCCTAGCGGGGAAAGAGACCCAGTACTTC. Translation gives CASSLALAGKETQYF.

The chain employs TRBV7-8 and TRBJ1-5; 10 bases are shared with TRBD1. The CDR3 sequence is 18 residues long. With V trimmed by 1 base and J by 0 bases, 6 bases remained unmatched. Germline values: CDR1 SGHVS, CDR2 FQNEAQ. CDR3 protein: CASSLGGTGVTSNQPQHF. CDR3 sequence (DNA): TGTGCCAGCAGCTTAGGGGGGACAGGGGTTACTAGCAATCAGCCCCAGCATTTT.

This clonotype was recorded many times. The chain combines TRBV10-3 with TRBJ2-5; D uncertain. Germline V gene lookup returns CDR1 ENHRY and CDR2 SYGVKD. CDR3 length: 12 amino acids. V lost 0 bases, J lost 5 bases, and 4 bases lay in between. The CDR3 loop is CAISESDETQYF. The DNA of the CDR3 is TGTGCCATCAGTGAGTCGGACGAGACCCAGTACTTC.

The table lists this clonotype with many counts. The J gene is TRBJ2-2, the V gene TRBV5-1; D is perhaps TRBD2 (6 bases). Germline values: CDR1 SGHRS, CDR2 YFSETQ. Trimming removed 0 bases from V and 6 bases from J, with 12 bases in between. The CDR3 is 15 amino acids. CDR3 loop: CASSLGQGGAGELFF. The CDR3 nucleotides are TGCGCCAGCAGCTTGGGGCAGGGAGGCGCCGGGGAGCTGTTTTTT.

This clonotype has only a few counts. The chain links TRBV7-8 to TRBJ1-4, with 9 nucleotides matching TRBD1. This CDR3 has 15 residues. The V gene end was trimmed by 5 bases and the J gene end by 8 bases; junction bases not matched to a gene: 9. CDR1 is SGHVS and CDR2 is FQNEAQ in the germline V gene. As DNA, the CDR3 is TGTGCCAGCAGCCTCCGGGACAGGGTTGAAGAAAAACTGTTTTTT. Its protein product is CASSLRDRVEEKLFF.

The chain couples TRBV28 to TRBJ1-2; TRBD1 aligns across 11 bases. The CDR3 length is 16 residues. The V gene end was trimmed by 4 bases and the J gene end by 1 base; junction bases not matched to a gene: 5. Germline CDR1 and CDR2: MDHEN and SYDVKM. CDR3 DNA: TGTGCCAGCAGTTCAGGGGACAGGGGGAGTAACTATGGCTACACCTTC. The encoded protein is CASSSGDRGSNYGYTF.

The rearrangement links TRBV12-3 or TRBV12-4 to TRBJ1-5; D remains ambiguous. This CDR3 has 15 residues. V was clipped by 3 bases and J by 2 bases, with 11 bases between them. CDR3 in DNA: TGTGCCAGCAGTTTCGAGGGTCGCGGCAATCAGCCCCAGCATTTT. Amino acids: CASSFEGRGNQPQHF.

V usage is TRBV20-1 and J usage is TRBJ1-1; D remains unclear. The CDR3 consists of 14 residues. Trimming pared 1 base from V and 0 bases from J, leaving 9 bases between. The germline V gene has CDR1 DFQATT and CDR2 SNEGSKA (reference sequence). The chain's CDR3 is CSARVGPMNTEAFF. Here the CDR3 DNA reads TGCAGTGCTAGAGTCGGACCGATGAACACTGAAGCTTTCTTT.

This clonotype has a count of ten or more. V gene TRBV28 combines with J gene TRBJ1-2; 9 positions agree with TRBD1. This CDR3 comprises 15 residues. Germline trimming cut 7 bases from V and 4 bases from J; bases unmatched to any gene: 10. Germline-derived CDR1 and CDR2 are MDHEN and SYDVKM. In DNA, the CDR3 is TGTGCCAGCAACATACAGGGGGCATCGAGCTATGGCTACACCTTC. It yields the protein CASNIQGASSYGYTF.

The CDR3, as DNA: TGTGCCAGTAGTACGACAGGACAAAGCTCCTACGAGCAGTACTTC. Its protein is CASSTTGQSSYEQYF. J is TRBJ2-7 and V is TRBV19; tentatively, D is TRBD1 (6 bases). The CDR3 sequence is 15 residues long. The germline V gene encodes CDR1 LNHDA and CDR2 SQIVND (reference sequence). Trimming took 4 bases from V and 0 from J, leaving 13 bases between them. Full variable domain (outside the CDR3, taken from reference TRBV19 and TRBJ2-7): DGGITQSPKYLFRKEGQNVTLSCEQNLNHDAMYWYRQDPGQGLRLIYYSQIVNDFQKGDIAEGYSVSREKKESFPLTVTSAQKNPTAFYLCASSTTGQSSYEQYFGPGTRLTVT.

The chain has TRBV6-5 and TRBJ2-3; TRBD1 might be the D (5 bases). V gave up 2 bases and J gave up 2 bases, with 20 bases separating them. The CDR3 is 18 amino acids. Germline loops: CDR1 MNHEY, CDR2 SVGAGI. The chain's CDR3 is CASSYPGRAAATTDTQYF. DNA for the CDR3: TGTGCCAGCAGTTACCCCGGCAGGGCCGCGGCTACCACAGATACGCAGTATTTT.

The chain is built from TRBV27 and TRBJ2-1; D remains ambiguous. The CDR3 has 13 amino acids. Germline CDR1 is MNHEY and CDR2 is SMNVEV (reference sequence). Trimming took off 5 bases at V and 7 bases at J, with 12 bases between the two ends. The CDR3 region has the DNA TGTGCCAGCAGTACCCCGTCCGCAAATGAGCAGTTCTTC. This translates into CASSTPSANEQFF.

This clonotype was counted ten times or more. The V gene is TRBV12-3 or TRBV12-4, the J gene TRBJ2-6; a weak D match, TRBD1 (6 bases). There are 14 residues in the CDR3. V was shortened by 6 bases and J by 4 bases, with 10 bases between the two germline ends. The CDR3 is CASSGQSGANVLTF. The CDR3 region has the DNA TGTGCCAGCAGCGGACAGTCCGGGGCCAACGTCCTGACTTTC.

This clonotype came up a few times. This chain links TRBV3-1 with TRBJ2-1, with 8 bases that match TRBD2. The CDR3 runs to 19 residues. The V and J ends lost 0 bases and 0 bases, in that order; junction bases with no gene match: 10. Germline CDR1 and CDR2: LGHDT and YNNKEL (reference sequence). The CDR3 reads CASSQDIDSGTSSYNEQFF. The CDR3 DNA reads TGTGCCAGCAGCCAAGATATAGATTCAGGGACTAGCTCCTACAATGAGCAGTTCTTC.

This clonotype was detected a few times. The chain links TRBV9 to TRBJ1-3; TRBD1 is a possible D gene (5 bases). V gave up 1 base and J gave up 4 bases, with 9 bases separating them. Germline V gives CDR1 SGDLS, CDR2 YYNGEE. CDR3 length equals 14 residues. The CDR3 sequence is CASSVIQGGNTIYF. The DNA for the CDR3 is TGTGCCAGCAGCGTAATCCAGGGAGGAAACACCATATATTTT.

As for this clonotype: One end of the junction varies from germline; a read error may be responsible. The chain is built from TRBV7-3 and TRBJ1-2; no firm D call. The CDR3 is made up of 13 amino acids. Per germline, CDR1 SGHTA and CDR2 FQGTGA. The CDR3 bases are TGTGCCAACAGCCCCGGCCATAACTATGGCTACACCTTC. It encodes CANSPGHNYGYTF.

This chain links TRBV20-1 with TRBJ2-1; D may match TRBD1 or TRBD2 (5 bases each). V was trimmed by 6 bases and J by 8 bases, leaving 17 bases between them. There are 13 residues in the CDR3. Germline V gene sequence: CDR1 DFQATT, CDR2 SNEGSKA (reference sequence). CDR3 sequence (DNA): TGCAGTGCCCATCGGGACGATTCCCATGAGCAGTTCTTC. This codes for CSAHRDDSHEQFF.

The table lists this clonotype with many counts. The V gene is TRBV7-3, the J gene TRBJ2-3, with 8 positions matching TRBD2. CDR1 and CDR2 (germline): SGHTA, FQGTGA. This CDR3 comprises 15 residues. V trimming: 3 bases; J trimming: 5 bases; junction bases outside the gene matches: 7. CDR3 DNA sequence: TGTGCCAGCAGCTTGTCGGGGGGGTGGGAAGATACGCAGTATTTT. Protein: CASSLSGGWEDTQYF. The variable domain in full, with the rest retrieved from reference TRBV7-3 and TRBJ2-3, is GAGVSQTPSNKVTEKGKYVELRCDPISGHTALYWYRQSLGQGPEFLIYFQGTGAADDSGLPNDRFFAVRPEGSVSTLKIQRTERGDSAVYLCASSLSGGWEDTQYFGPGTRLTVL.

The chain has TRBV6-1 and TRBJ2-1; 11 positions match TRBD1. The germline V gene encodes CDR1 MNHNS and CDR2 SASEGT. The J segment lost 12 bases and the V segment lost 6 bases, leaving 7 bases of the junction unmatched. This CDR3 contains 13 residues. CDR3 DNA sequence: TGTGCCAGCAGATCTACCGGGACAGGGGGGCAGTTCTTC. This encodes CASRSTGTGGQFF.

This clonotype was seen more than once but under ten times. The V and J genes are TRBV7-2 and TRBJ2-5, with TRBD2 matching over 10 bases. Per germline, CDR1 SGHTA and CDR2 FQGNSA. V was clipped by 6 bases and J by 4 bases; unmatched bases: 5. The CDR3 contains 14 residues. The CDR3 sequence: CASSLAGVLETQYF. CDR3 sequence (DNA): TGTGCCAGCAGTCTAGCGGGAGTTTTAGAGACCCAGTACTTC.

The chain combines TRBV6-2 or TRBV6-3 with TRBJ2-3, with 9 bases that match TRBD2. Per germline, CDR1 MNHEY and CDR2 SVGEGT. The CDR3 totals 14 residues. V shed 7 bases and J 4 bases; nucleotides not matched to a gene: 6. This CDR3 is CASTRGGAADTQYF. In nucleotides, the CDR3 is TGTGCCAGCACCCGCGGGGGGGCGGCAGATACGCAGTATTTT.

The chain employs TRBV19 and TRBJ1-1; perhaps TRBD1 as D (6 bases). Germline V lookup: CDR1 LNHDA, CDR2 SQIVND (reference sequence). The CDR3 consists of 14 residues. V lost 11 bases and J 5 bases, leaving 21 bases between the germline ends. The CDR3 DNA follows: TGTGCCTGTGCTATAGCGGGCCAGGGGACTGAAGCTTTCTTT. Translating gives CACAIAGQGTEAFF.

The chain has TRBV30 and TRBJ2-2, with 8 nucleotides matching TRBD2. The CDR3 is 16 amino acids. Germline loops: CDR1 GTSNPN, CDR2 SVGIG (reference sequence). V dropped 3 bases and J dropped 4; count of bases not matched to a gene: 10. The CDR3: CAWRPGERESTGELFF. The CDR3 DNA reads as TGTGCCTGGAGGCCGGGGGAGCGGGAGAGCACCGGGGAGCTGTTTTTT.

This clonotype showed up just a few times. The V and J genes are TRBV4-2 and TRBJ2-3, with 9 bases matching TRBD2. The V segment lost 0 bases and the J segment 4 bases; nucleotides outside the gene matches: 5. The CDR3 sequence is 16 residues long. In germline, CDR1 is LGHNA, CDR2 YNFKEQ. As DNA, the CDR3 is TGTGCCAGCAGCCAAGAGGCGGGAGGGCCCTCAGATACGCAGTATTTT. This codes for CASSQEAGGPSDTQYF.